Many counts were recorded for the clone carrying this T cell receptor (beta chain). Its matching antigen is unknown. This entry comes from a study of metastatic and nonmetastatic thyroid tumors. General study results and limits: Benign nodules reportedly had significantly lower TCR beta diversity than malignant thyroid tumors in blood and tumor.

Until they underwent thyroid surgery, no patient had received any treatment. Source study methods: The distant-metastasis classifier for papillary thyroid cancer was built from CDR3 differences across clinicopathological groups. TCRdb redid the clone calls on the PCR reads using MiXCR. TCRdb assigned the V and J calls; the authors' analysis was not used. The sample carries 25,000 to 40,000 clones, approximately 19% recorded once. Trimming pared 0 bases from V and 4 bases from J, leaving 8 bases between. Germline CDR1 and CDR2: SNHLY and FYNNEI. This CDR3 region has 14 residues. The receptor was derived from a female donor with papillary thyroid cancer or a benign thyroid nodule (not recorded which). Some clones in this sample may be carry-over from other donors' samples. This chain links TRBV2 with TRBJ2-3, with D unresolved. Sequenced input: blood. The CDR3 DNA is TGTGCCAGCAGTGAAGCGTATTGGGCAGATACGCAGTATTTT. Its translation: CASSEAYWADTQYF.